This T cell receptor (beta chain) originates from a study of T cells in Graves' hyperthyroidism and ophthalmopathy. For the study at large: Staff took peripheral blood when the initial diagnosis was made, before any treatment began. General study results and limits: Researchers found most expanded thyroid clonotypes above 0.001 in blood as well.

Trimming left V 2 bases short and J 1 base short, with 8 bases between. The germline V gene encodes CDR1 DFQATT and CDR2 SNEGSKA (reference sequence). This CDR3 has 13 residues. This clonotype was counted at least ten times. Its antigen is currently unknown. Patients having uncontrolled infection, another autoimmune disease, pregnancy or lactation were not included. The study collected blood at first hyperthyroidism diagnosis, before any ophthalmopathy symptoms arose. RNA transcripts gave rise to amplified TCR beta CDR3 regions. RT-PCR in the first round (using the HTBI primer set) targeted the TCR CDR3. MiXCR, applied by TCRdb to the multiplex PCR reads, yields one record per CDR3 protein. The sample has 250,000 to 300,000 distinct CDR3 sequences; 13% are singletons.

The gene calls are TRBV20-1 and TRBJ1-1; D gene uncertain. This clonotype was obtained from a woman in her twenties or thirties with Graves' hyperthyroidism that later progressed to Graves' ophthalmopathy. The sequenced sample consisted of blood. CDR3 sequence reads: CSARPNKNTEAFF. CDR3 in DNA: TGCAGTGCTAGACCTAACAAGAACACTGAAGCTTTCTTT.